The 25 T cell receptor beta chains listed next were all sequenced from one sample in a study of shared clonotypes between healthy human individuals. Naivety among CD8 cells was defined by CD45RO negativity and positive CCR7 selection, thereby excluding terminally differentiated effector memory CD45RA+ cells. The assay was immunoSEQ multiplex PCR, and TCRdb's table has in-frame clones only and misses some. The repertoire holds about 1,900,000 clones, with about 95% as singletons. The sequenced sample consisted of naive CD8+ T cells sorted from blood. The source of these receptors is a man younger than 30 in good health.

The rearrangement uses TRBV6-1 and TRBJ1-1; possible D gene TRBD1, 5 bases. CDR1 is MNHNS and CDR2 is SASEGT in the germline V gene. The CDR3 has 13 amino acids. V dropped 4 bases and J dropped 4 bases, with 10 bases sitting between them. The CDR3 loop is CASSGKGSTEAFF. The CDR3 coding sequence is TGTGCCAGCAGTGGAAAGGGGAGCACTGAAGCTTTCTTT.

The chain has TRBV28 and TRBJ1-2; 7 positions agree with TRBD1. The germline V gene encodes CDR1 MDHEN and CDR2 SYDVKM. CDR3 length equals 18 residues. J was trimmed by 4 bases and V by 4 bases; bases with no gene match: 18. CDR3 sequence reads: CASSSAGYSGSGGYGYTF. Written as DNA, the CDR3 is TGTGCCAGCAGTTCGGCCGGGTATTCCGGGTCAGGGGGCTATGGCTACACCTTC.

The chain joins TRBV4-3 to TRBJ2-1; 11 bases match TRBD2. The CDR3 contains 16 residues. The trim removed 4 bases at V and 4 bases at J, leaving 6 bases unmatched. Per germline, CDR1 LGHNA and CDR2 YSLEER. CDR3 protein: CASSPIAGGEYNEQFF. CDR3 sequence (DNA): TGCGCCAGCAGCCCCATAGCGGGAGGGGAGTACAATGAGCAGTTCTTC.

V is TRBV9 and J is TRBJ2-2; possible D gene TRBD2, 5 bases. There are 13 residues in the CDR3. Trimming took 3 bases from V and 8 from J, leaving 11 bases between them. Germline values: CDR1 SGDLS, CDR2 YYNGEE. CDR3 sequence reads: CASSDSLGGELFF. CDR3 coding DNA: TGTGCCAGCAGCGACTCACTAGGGGGGGAGCTGTTTTTT.

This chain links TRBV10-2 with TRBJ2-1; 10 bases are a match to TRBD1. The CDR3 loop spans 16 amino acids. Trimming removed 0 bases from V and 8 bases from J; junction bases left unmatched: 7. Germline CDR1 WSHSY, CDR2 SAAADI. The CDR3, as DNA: TGCGCCAGCAGTGAGTCCCCGGGACAGGGGAGCCATGAGCAGTTCTTC. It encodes CASSESPGQGSHEQFF.

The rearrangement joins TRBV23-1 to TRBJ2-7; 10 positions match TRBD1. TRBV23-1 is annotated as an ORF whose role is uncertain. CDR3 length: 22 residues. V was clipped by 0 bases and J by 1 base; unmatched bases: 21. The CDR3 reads CASSQSALVGLRDRGCSYEQYF. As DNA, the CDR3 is TGCGCCAGCAGTCAATCGGCTCTTGTGGGCCTCCGGGACAGGGGATGTTCCTACGAGCAGTACTTC.

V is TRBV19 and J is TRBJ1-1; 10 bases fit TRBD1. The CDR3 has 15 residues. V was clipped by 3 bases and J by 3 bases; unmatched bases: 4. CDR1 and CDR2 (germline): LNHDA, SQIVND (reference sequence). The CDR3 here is CASSMRQGADTEAFF. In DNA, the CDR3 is TGTGCCAGTAGTATGAGACAGGGGGCTGACACTGAAGCTTTCTTT.

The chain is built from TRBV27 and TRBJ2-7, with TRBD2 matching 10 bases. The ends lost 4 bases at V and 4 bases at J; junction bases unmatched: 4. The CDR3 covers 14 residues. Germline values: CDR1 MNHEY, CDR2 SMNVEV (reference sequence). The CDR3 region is CASSWASGRYEQYF. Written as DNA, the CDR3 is TGTGCCAGCAGTTGGGCTAGCGGGAGATACGAGCAGTACTTC.

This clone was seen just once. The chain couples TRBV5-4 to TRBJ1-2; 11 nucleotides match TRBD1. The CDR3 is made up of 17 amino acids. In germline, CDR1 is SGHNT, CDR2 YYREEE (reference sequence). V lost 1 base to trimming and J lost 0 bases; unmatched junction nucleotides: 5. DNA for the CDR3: TGTGCCAGCAGCTTGCGGACAGGGGGCTCCTCTAACTATGGCTACACCTTC. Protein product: CASSLRTGGSSNYGYTF.

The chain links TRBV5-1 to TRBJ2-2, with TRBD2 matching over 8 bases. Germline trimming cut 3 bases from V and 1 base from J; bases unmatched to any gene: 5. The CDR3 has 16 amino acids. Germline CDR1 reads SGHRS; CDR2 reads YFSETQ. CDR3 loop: CASSSGGAMNTGELFF. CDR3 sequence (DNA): TGCGCCAGCAGCTCCGGGGGGGCGATGAACACCGGGGAGCTGTTTTTT.

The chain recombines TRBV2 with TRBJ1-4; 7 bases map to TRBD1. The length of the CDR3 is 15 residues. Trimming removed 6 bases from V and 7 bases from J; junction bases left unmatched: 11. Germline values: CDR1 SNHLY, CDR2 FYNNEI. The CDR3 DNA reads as TGTGCCAGCAGGGAAACAGGGGTGGAAAGTGAAAAACTGTTTTTT. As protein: CASRETGVESEKLFF.

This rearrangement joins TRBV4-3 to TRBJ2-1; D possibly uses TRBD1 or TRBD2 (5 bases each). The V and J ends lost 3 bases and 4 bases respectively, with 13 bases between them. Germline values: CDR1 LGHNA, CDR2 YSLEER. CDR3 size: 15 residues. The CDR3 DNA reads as TGCGCCAGCAGCCAGTCGGGACCGGCTTACAATGAGCAGTTCTTC. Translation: CASSQSGPAYNEQFF.

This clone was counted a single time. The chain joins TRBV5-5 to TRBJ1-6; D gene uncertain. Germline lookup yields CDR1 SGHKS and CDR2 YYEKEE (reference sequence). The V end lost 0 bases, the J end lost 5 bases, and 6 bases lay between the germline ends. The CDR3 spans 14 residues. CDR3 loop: CASSLVVDNSPLHF. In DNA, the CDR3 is TGTGCCAGCAGCTTGGTTGTGGATAATTCACCCCTCCACTTT.

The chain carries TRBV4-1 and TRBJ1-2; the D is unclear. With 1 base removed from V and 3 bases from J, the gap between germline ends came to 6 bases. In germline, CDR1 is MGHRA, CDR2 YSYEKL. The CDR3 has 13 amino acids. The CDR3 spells CASSQGRDYGYTF. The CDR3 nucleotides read TGCGCCAGCAGCCAAGGGCGTGACTATGGCTACACCTTC.

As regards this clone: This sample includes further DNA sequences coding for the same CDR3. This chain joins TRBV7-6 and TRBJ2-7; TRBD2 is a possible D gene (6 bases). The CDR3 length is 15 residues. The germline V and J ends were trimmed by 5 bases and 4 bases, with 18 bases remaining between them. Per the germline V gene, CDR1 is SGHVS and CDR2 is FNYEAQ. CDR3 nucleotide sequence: TGTGCCAGCAGCCCCCTCGCCGGGGGTACGTACGAGCAGTACTTC. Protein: CASSPLAGGTYEQYF.

The CDR3 loop reads CASSLAGGPLHF. As DNA, the CDR3 is TGCGCCAGCAGCTTGGCCGGGGGCCCCCTCCACTTT. This rearrangement joins TRBV5-1 to TRBJ1-6; maybe TRBD1 (6 bases). Germline V gene lookup returns CDR1 SGHRS and CDR2 YFSETQ. Trimming cost V 0 bases and J 13 bases, with 8 bases left between them. The CDR3 covers 12 residues.

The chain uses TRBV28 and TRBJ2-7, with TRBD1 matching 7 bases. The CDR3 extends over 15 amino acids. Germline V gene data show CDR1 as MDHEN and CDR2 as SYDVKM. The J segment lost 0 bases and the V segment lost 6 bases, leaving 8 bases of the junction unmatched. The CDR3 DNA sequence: TGTGCCAGCAGGGCCGGACAGGTGAGCTCCTACGAGCAGTACTTC. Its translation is CASRAGQVSSYEQYF.

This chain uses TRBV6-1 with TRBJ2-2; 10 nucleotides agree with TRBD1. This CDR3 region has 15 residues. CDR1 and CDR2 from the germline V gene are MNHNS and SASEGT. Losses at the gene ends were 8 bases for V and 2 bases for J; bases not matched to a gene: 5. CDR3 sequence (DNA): TGTGCCAGCGTCGACAGGGGGCGCAACACCGGGGAGCTGTTTTTT. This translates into CASVDRGRNTGELFF.

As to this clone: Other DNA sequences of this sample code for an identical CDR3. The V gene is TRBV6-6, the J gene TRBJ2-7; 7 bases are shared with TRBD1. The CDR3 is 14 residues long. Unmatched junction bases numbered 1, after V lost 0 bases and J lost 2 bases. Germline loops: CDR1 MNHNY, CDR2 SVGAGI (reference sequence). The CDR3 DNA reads TGTGCCAGCAGTTACTCGGGGACAGCCTACGAGCAGTACTTC. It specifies CASSYSGTAYEQYF.

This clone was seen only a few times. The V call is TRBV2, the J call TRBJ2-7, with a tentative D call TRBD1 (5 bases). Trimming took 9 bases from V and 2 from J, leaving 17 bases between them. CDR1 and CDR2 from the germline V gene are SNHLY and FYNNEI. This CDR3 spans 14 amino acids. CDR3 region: CASTTGDLTYEQYF. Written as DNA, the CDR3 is TGTGCCAGTACCACAGGTGACCTTACCTACGAGCAGTACTTC. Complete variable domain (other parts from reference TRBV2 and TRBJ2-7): EPEVTQTPSHQVTQMGQEVILRCVPISNHLYFYWYRQILGQKVEFLVSFYNNEISEKSEIFDDQFSVERPDGSNFTLKIRSTKLEDSAMYFCASTTGDLTYEQYFGPGTRLTVT.

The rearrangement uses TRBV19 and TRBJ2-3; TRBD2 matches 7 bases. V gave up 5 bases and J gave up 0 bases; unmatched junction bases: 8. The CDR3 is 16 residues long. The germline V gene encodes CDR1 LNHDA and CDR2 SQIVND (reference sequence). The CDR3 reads CASSVRTSASTDTQYF. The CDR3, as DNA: TGTGCCAGTAGTGTCCGAACTAGCGCTAGCACAGATACGCAGTATTTT.

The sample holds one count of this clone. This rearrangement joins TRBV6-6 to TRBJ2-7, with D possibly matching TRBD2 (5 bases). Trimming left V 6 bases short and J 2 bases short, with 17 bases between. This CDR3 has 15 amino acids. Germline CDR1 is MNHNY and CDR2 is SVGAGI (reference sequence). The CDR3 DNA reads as TGTGCCAGCAGCGAAGTGGACTTGAATCCCTACGAGCAGTACTTC. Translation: CASSEVDLNPYEQYF.

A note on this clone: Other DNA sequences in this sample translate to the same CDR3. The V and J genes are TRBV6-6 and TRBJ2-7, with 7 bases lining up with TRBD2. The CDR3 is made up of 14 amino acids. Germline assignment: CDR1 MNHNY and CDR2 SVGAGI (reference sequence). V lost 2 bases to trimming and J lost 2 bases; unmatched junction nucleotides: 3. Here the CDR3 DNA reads TGTGCCAGCAGTTACGCGGGGGACCCCTACGAGCAGTACTTC. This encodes CASSYAGDPYEQYF.

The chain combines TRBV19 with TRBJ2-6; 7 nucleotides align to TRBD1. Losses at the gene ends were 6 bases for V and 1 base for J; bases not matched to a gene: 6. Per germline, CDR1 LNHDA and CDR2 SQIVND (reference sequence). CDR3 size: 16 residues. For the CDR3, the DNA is TGTGCCAGTAGCCGCCAACAGGGGTCTGGGGCCAACGTCCTGACTTTC. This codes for CASSRQQGSGANVLTF. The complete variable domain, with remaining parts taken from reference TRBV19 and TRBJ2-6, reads DGGITQSPKYLFRKEGQNVTLSCEQNLNHDAMYWYRQDPGQGLRLIYYSQIVNDFQKGDIAEGYSVSREKKESFPLTVTSAQKNPTAFYLCASSRQQGSGANVLTFGAGSRLTVL.

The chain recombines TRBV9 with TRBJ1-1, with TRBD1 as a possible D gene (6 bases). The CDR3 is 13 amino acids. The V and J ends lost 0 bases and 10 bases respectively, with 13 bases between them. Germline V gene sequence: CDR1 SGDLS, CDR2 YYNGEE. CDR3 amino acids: CASSVGGGEIAFF. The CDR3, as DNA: TGTGCCAGCAGCGTAGGTGGGGGCGAGATAGCTTTCTTT.